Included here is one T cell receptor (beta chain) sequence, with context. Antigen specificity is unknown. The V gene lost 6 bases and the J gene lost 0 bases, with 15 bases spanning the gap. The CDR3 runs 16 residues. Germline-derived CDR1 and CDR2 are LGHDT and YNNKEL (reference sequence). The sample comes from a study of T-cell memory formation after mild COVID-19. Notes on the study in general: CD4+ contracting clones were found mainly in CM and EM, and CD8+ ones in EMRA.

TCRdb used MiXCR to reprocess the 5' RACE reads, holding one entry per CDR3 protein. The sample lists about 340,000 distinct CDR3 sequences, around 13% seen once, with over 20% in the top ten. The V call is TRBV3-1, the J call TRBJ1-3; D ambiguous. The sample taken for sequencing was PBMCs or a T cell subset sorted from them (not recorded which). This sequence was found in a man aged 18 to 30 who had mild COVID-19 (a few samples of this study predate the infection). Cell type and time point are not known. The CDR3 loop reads CASSLWRQNSGNTIYF. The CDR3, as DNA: TGTGCCAGCAGTCTCTGGCGGCAGAACTCTGGAAACACCATATATTTT.